This TCR beta chain was recorded in a study of blood T cell repertoires in COVID-19 (dated by TCRdb to 2020 to 2022). Concerning the study at large: Samples from collaborators originated in the United States, Italy and Spain and spanned both the acute and convalescent phases of COVID-19. Where available, HLA class I and class II types were taken from metadata supplied by the sample provider and were not determined by assay-based typing. The repertoires were made available in a free public database intended to serve as a resource for research on the immune response to SARS-CoV-2. The material from the prospective study consisted of cDNA or gDNA derived from T cells, B-cell-depleted T cells, or PBMCs. Samples came from the ongoing ImmuneRACE study (first 160 participants) plus 1,254 subjects from 6 global collaborators. Deeply sampled blood TCRbeta repertoires from subjects exposed to, actively infected with, or recovered from COVID-19 were included in the dataset. Sample metadata almost always included a de-identified subject ID, COVID-19 status, age in years and sex.

Points the paper makes about the study in general: The quantity of clinical and demographic metadata differed by source and by participant and was supplied without curation.

TCRbeta CDR3 regions were amplified from genomic DNA using the immunoSEQ Assay, a bias-controlled multiplex PCR. The authors' pipeline ran thus. Nucleated cell counts per sample were estimated from amplification of reference gene primers within the assay. To quantify the absolute abundance of each unique TCRbeta CDR3 rearrangement, sequence reads were collapsed and filtered. For each sample, productive Simpson clonality was calculated as the square root of Simpson's diversity index over productive rearrangements. TCRdb obtained this table from immuneACCESS and retained in-frame rearrangements with V and J assigned. These tables miss some clones; where compared with another copy, unresolved V genes account for less than half of the shortfall, and the remainder is unexplained. V, J and clone size were drawn from that table, and D and trimming were deduced from the DNA. The sample table lists more than 150,000 clones, roughly 86% of them with a count of one. The top ten clonotypes cover about 2.5% of the sample.

As to this clone: The antigen it recognizes is unknown. Base quality data are lacking; no much larger clone is found one base away.

The collaborating institutions used their own protocols to collect whole blood in K2EDTA tubes. Collaborator samples were shipped for TCRbeta analysis as frozen whole blood, isolated PBMCs, or DNA extracted from either sample type. V loses 2 bases, J loses 4 bases, and the germline ends lie 8 bases apart. The CDR3 covers 13 residues, taking in both the cysteine and the phenylalanine. Solely the CDR3 DNA is kept, with 39 bases framed from the first base. Looking up the germline V gene yields CDR1 MNHEY and CDR2 SVGAGI. This sequence was found in a man aged 35-49 years with active or convalescent COVID-19. The chain is made from TRBV6-5 and TRBJ1-2; the D gene is not confidently resolved. The sequenced sample consisted of peripheral blood. The nucleotide sequence is TGTGCCAGCAGTTACAAACTTACCTATGGCTACACCTTC. Its translation reads: CASSYKLTYGYTF.